The entry below gives a single TCR beta chain sequence along with its context. The antigen is unknown. The donors were members of the validation cohort, which comprised roughly 130 subjects and was separate from the first cohort of 600 to 800 subjects. These data are taken from a study of cytomegalovirus exposure and HLA in healthy donors. Across the whole study: The 120 validation repertoires matched the roughly 700 first-cohort repertoires in platform, a later analysis reported. Points from the study as a whole: In vitro work confirmed that three CMV-associated chains recognize CMV antigens.

The germline V and J ends were trimmed by 1 base and 0 bases, with 8 bases remaining between them. CDR1 SGDLS and CDR2 YYNGEE come from the germline V gene. This CDR3 is built from 15 residues. Only in-frame clones appear in the TCRdb table, and some are missing; sequencing was by immunoSEQ multiplex PCR. The profile shows fewer than 120,000 clones, approximately 89% of them singletons. This TCR was sampled from a young woman in good health and CMV-seronegative. Material for sequencing was PBMCs. The rearrangement uses TRBV9 and TRBJ2-1; D possibly corresponds to TRBD2 (5 bases). The DNA of the CDR3 is TGTGCCAGCAGCGTACGGACTGACTCCTACAATGAGCAGTTCTTC. Amino acid sequence: CASSVRTDSYNEQFF.